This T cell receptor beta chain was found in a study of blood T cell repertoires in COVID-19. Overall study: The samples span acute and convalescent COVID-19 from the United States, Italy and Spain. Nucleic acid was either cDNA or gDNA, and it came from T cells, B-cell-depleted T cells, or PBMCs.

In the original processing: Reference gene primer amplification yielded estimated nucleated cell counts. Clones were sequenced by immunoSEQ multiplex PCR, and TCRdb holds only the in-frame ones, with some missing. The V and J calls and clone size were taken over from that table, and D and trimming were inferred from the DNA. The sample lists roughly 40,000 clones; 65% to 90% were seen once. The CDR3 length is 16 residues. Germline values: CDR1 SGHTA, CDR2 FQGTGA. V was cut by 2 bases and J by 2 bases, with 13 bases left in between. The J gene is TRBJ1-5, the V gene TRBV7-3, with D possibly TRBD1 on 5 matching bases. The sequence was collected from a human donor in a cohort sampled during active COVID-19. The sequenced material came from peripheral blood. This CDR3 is CASSLVEGRGNQPQHF. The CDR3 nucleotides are TGTGCCAGCAGCTTAGTGGAGGGGAGGGGCAATCAGCCCCAGCATTTT.